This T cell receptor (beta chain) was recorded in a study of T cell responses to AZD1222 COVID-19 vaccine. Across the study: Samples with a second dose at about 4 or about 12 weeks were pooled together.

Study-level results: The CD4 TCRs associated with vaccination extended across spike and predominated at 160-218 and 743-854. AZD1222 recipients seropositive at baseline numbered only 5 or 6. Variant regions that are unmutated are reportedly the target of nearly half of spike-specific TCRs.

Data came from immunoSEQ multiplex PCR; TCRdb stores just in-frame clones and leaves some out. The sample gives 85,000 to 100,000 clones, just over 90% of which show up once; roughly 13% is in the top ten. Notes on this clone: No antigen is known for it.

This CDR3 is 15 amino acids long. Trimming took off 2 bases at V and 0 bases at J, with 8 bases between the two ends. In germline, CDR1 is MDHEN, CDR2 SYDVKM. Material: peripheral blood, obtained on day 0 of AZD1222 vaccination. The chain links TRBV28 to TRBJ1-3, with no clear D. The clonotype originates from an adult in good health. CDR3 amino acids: CASSLGSPSGNTIYF. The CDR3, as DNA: TGTGCCAGCAGTTTAGGCTCTCCCTCTGGAAACACCATATATTTT.